The present T cell receptor (beta chain) was sequenced within a study of blood T cell repertoires in COVID-19 (dated by TCRdb to the early 2020s). Study-wide context: Samples covering the acute and convalescent phases of COVID-19 were provided by collaborators in the United States, Italy and Spain. The prospective study material was composed of cDNA or gDNA derived from T cells, B-cell-depleted T cells, or PBMCs. Where available, HLA class I and class II types were obtained from metadata supplied by the sample provider rather than from assay-based typing. The dataset comprised deeply sampled blood TCRbeta repertoires from subjects exposed to, actively infected with, or recovered from COVID-19. Samples came from the ongoing ImmuneRACE study (first 160 participants) plus 1,254 subjects from 6 global collaborators. A de-identified subject ID, COVID-19 status, age in years and sex were almost always included in the sample metadata. A freely available public database, intended as a resource for researchers studying the immune response to SARS-CoV-2, is where the repertoires were released.

Overall study outcomes, separate from this receptor: The quantity of clinical and demographic metadata differed by source and by participant and was supplied without curation.

The immunoSEQ Assay, a bias-controlled multiplex PCR, was used to amplify TCRbeta CDR3 regions from genomic DNA. The paper's data handling went like this. The number of nucleated cells in each sample was estimated by amplification of reference gene primers within the assay. To quantify the absolute abundance of each unique TCRbeta CDR3 rearrangement, sequence reads were collapsed and filtered. For each sample, productive Simpson clonality was calculated as the square root of Simpson's diversity index over productive rearrangements. TCRdb re-hosts the immuneACCESS table, in-frame sequences only. Its copies lack some clones; in the studies checked, an unresolved V gene accounts for under half of them, and the cause for the rest is not known. The DNA was the basis for D and trimming; V, J and clone size are from that table. In all, the sample holds roughly 350,000 clones, and 75% to 90% of those were seen once. Jointly, the top ten make up approximately 3.7% of the sample.

The collaborating institutions used their own protocols to collect whole blood in K2EDTA tubes. Collaborator samples were shipped for TCRbeta analysis as frozen whole blood, isolated PBMCs, or DNA extracted from either sample type. In the case of this clone: The clone's antigen remains unknown. No much larger clone is present one base from it, and per-base qualities are unavailable.

The TCR was taken from a woman between 18 and 30 years old with acute or convalescent COVID-19. The sample taken for sequencing was peripheral blood.

The encoded CDR3 is CASSRGQLVPYEQYF. Here is the DNA: TGTGCCAGCAGTCGAGGACAGCTAGTACCCTACGAGCAGTACTTC. This receptor chain uses TRBV6-5 and TRBJ2-7, with a tentative D gene TRBD1 over 6 matching bases. CDR1 and CDR2 were assigned from the germline V gene as MNHEY and SVGAGI. The CDR3 numbers 15 residues from cysteine through phenylalanine. Only the CDR3 part of the read is kept: 45 bases, read in frame from the first base. V lost 5 bases and J lost 2 bases; the stretch between them is 16 bases long.